These T cell receptor beta chains were read from a single sample in a study of blood T cell repertoires in COVID-19. Only in-frame clones appear in the TCRdb table, and some are missing; sequencing was by immunoSEQ multiplex PCR. The repertoire consists of some 86,000 clones, with approximately 89% occurring once and the leading ten covering 2.3%. The source material was peripheral blood. Every receptor here comes from a human donor with active COVID-19. The donor label of this sample is uncertain. The CDR3 runs from the conserved cysteine through the conserved F or W. The order of the fields is V gene, J gene, D gene, clone size, CDR3 protein, CDR3 DNA. The D gene is left open where the match is weak. The size entry is marked missing in some rows and otherwise reads once, few, many or a size class.

>TRBV7-5|TRBJ1-4|NA|NA
CVRSLGGSTNEKLFF
TGTGTCAGAAGCTTAGGGGGCTCAACTAATGAAAAACTGTTTTTT
>TRBV4-3|TRBJ1-1|NA|NA
CASRSGKNTEAFF
TGCGCTAGCCGGAGCGGGAAAAACACTGAAGCTTTCTTT
>TRBV3-1/TRBV3-2|TRBJ2-3|NA|NA
CASSQGANEDTQYF
TGTGCCAGCAGCCAAGGGGCCAACGAGGATACGCAGTATTTT
>TRBV11-2|TRBJ1-6|NA|few
CASSLAVGSGSPLHF
TGTGCCAGCAGCTTAGCGGTGGGATCGGGATCACCCCTCCACTTT
>TRBV2|TRBJ1-1|NA|NA
CASRRREEGNTEAFF
TGTGCCAGCAGAAGGAGGGAGGAAGGGAACACTGAAGCTTTCTTT
>TRBV28|TRBJ2-7|TRBD2|NA
CASSSGAQGLAGISEQYF
TGTGCCAGCAGTTCTGGCGCTCAGGGACTAGCGGGAATATCCGAGCAGTACTTC
>TRBV3-1/TRBV3-2|TRBJ2-2|NA|NA
CASSQGAGEGNTGELFF
TGTGCCAGCAGCCAAGGAGCAGGGGAGGGTAACACCGGGGAGCTGTTTTTT
>TRBV7-8|TRBJ1-3|TRBD1|NA
CASSLGTVPSSGNTIYF
TGTGCCAGCAGCTTGGGGACAGTACCGAGCTCTGGAAACACCATATATTTT
>TRBV19|TRBJ1-5|NA|NA
CASSPSRLVWNQPQHF
TGTGCCAGTAGCCCGTCTCGACTTGTTTGGAATCAGCCCCAGCATTTT
>TRBV11-2|TRBJ2-7|TRBD2|NA
CASSSRGGEQYF
TGTGCCAGCAGCTCCCGGGGGGGCGAGCAGTACTTC
>TRBV6-5|TRBJ1-2|NA|NA
CASSYTLQEPNYGYTF
TGTGCCAGCAGTTACACCTTACAGGAGCCTAACTATGGCTACACCTTC
>TRBV7-6|TRBJ2-1|TRBD2|NA
CASSLRPSGGAMSPYNEQFF
TGTGCCAGCAGCTTAAGGCCTAGCGGGGGGGCCATGAGTCCCTACAATGAGCAGTTCTTC
>TRBV28|TRBJ1-2|TRBD1|NA
CASSLFRNGQGSGYTF
TGTGCCAGCAGTTTATTCCGCAATGGACAGGGGAGCGGCTACACCTTC